This record covers a single T cell receptor beta chain. CDR3 length equals 14 residues. The V end lost 3 bases, the J end lost 3 bases, and 11 bases lay between the germline ends. Germline V lookup: CDR1 GTSNPN, CDR2 SVGIG (reference sequence). This sample is drawn from a study of blood T cell repertoires in COVID-19. The table came from immunoSEQ multiplex PCR; TCRdb's copy has only in-frame clones and leaves some out. The sample has roughly 230,000 clones, 65% to 85% seen once. Sequencing used peripheral blood. The sequence was obtained from a man aged 35 to 55 with active or convalescent COVID-19. V gene TRBV30 combines with J gene TRBJ2-2; TRBD1 might be the D (5 bases). The CDR3 DNA follows: TGTGCCTGGAGGATCAGGGCTTACACCGGGGAGCTGTTTTTT. Protein sequence: CAWRIRAYTGELFF.